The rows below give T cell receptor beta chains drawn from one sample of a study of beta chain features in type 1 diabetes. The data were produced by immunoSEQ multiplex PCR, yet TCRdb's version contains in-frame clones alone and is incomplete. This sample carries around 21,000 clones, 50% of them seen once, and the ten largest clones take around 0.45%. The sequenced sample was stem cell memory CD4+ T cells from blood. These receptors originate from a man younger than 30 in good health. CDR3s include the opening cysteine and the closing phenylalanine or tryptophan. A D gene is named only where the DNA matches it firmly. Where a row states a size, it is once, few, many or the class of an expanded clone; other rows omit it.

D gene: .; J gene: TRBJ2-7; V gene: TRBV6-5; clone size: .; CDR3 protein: CASSFSFQEGAYEQYF; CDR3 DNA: TGTGCCAGCAGTTTCTCCTTTCAAGAGGGTGCGTACGAGCAGTACTTC
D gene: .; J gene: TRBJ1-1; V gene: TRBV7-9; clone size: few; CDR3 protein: CASSFREKAFF; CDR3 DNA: TGTGCCAGCAGCTTTCGGGAGAAAGCTTTCTTT
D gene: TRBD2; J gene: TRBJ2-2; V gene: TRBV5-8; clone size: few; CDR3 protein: CASSSGLVESGELFF; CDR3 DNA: TGTGCCAGCAGCTCAGGACTAGTCGAGTCCGGGGAGCTGTTTTTT
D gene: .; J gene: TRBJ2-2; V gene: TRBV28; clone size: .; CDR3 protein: CASSLMTATNTGELFF; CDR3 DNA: TGTGCCAGCAGTTTAATGACAGCAACGAACACCGGGGAGCTGTTTTTT
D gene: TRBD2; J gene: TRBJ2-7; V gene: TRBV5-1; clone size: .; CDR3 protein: CASSPSGTSGLEQYF; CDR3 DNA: TGCGCCAGCAGCCCGTCCGGGACTAGCGGTCTCGAGCAGTACTTC
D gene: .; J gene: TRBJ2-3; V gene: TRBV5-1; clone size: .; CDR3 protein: CASSGDNTDTQYF; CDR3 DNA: TGCGCCAGCAGCGGGGACAACACAGATACGCAGTATTTT
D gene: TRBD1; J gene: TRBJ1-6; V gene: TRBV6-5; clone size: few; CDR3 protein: CASRTGINSPLHF; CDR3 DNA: TGTGCCAGCAGGACAGGGATTAATTCACCCCTCCACTTT
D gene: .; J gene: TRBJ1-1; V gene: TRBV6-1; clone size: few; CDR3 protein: CASSEDRTAGNTEAFF; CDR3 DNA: TGTGCCAGCAGTGAAGATCGGACAGCCGGAAACACTGAAGCTTTCTTT
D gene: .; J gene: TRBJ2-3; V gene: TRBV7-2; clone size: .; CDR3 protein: CASSRLANTDTQYF; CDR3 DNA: TGTGCCAGCAGCCGCCTAGCGAACACAGATACGCAGTATTTT
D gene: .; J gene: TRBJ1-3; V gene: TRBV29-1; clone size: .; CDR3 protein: CSGSQGTGNTIYF; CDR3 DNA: TGCAGCGGCTCACAGGGAACTGGAAACACCATATATTTT
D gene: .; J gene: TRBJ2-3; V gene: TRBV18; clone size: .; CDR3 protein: CASSPGGSVGTQYF; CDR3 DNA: TGTGCCAGCTCACCGGGGGGATCCGTCGGTACGCAGTATTTT
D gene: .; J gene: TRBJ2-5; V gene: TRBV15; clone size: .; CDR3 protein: CATSREASASGETQYF; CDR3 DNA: TGTGCCACCAGCAGAGAAGCTAGCGCCAGCGGGGAGACCCAGTACTTC
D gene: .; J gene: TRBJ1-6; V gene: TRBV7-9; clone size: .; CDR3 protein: CASSLGEGTKYNSPLHF; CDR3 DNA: TGTGCCAGCAGCTTAGGGGAGGGGACAAAGTATAATTCACCCCTCCACTTT
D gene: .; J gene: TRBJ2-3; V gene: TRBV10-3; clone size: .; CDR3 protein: CAISEETGRDTQYF; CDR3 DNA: TGTGCCATCAGTGAGGAAACAGGGCGAGATACGCAGTATTTT
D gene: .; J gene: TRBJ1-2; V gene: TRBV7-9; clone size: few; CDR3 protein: CASSFRPRPSGYTF; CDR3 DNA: TGTGCCAGCAGCTTTAGACCCCGGCCATCAGGGTACACCTTC
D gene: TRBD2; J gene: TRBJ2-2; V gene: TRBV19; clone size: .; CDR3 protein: CASSIGTSGRPNTGELFF; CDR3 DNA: TGTGCCAGTAGTATAGGGACTAGCGGGAGGCCGAACACCGGGGAGCTGTTTTTT
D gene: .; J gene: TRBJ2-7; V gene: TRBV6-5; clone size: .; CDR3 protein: CASREGVAYEQYF; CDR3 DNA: TGTGCCAGCAGGGAGGGTGTCGCCTACGAGCAGTACTTC
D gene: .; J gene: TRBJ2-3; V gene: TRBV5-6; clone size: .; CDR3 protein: CASSLVFERGTDTQYF; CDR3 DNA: TGTGCCAGCAGCTTGGTTTTCGAGAGGGGCACAGATACGCAGTATTTT
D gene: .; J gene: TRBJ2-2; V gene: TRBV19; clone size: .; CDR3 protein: CASSIDNSRTGELFF; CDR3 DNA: TGTGCCAGTAGTATAGATAATTCCAGGACCGGGGAGCTGTTTTTT
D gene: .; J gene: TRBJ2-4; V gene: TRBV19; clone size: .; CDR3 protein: CASSISNENIQYF; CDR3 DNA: TGTGCCAGTAGTATATCCAATGAAAACATTCAGTACTTC
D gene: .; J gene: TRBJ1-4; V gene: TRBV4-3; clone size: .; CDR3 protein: CASSAQRGGEKLFF; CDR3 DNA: TGCGCCAGCAGCGCGCAGAGGGGGGGTGAAAAACTGTTTTTT
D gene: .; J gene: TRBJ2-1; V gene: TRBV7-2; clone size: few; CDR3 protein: CASSPGIGSLNEQFF; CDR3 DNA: TGTGCCAGCAGCCCAGGTATCGGGAGTTTGAATGAGCAGTTCTTC
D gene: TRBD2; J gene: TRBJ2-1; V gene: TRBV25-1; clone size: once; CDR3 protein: CASSETIAGGNNEQFF; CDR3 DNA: TGTGCCAGCAGTGAGACCATAGCGGGAGGAAACAATGAGCAGTTCTTC
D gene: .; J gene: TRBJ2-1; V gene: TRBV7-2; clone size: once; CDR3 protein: CASSTRGLGGEQFF; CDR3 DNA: TGTGCCAGCAGCACACGAGGTTTGGGGGGTGAGCAGTTCTTC
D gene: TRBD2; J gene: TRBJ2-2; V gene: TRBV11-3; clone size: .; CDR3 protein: CASSLLVGGVSGELFF; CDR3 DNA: TGTGCCAGCAGCTTACTCGTGGGAGGGGTCAGCGGGGAGCTGTTTTTT
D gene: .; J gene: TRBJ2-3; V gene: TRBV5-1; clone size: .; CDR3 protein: CASSLATRQRTDTQYF; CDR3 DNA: TGCGCCAGCAGCTTGGCTACTAGGCAGAGGACAGATACGCAGTATTTT
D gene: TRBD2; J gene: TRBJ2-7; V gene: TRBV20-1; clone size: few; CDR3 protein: CSGGGDYEQYF; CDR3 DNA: TGCAGTGGGGGGGGAGACTACGAGCAGTACTTC
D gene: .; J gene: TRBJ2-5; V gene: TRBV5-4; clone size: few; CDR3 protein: CASSLVGAAETQYF; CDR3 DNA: TGTGCCAGCAGCTTAGTGGGGGCAGCGGAGACCCAGTACTTC
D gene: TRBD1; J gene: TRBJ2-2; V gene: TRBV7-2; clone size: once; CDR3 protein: CASSLGTGAGELFF; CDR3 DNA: TGTGCCAGCAGCCTAGGGACAGGGGCCGGGGAGCTGTTTTTT
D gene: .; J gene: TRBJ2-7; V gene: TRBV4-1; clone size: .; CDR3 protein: CASSQAPGEAYEQYF; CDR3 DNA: TGCGCCAGCAGCCAGGCCCCCGGAGAGGCCTACGAGCAGTACTTC
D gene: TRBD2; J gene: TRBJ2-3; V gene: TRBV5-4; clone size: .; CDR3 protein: CASISSSGRSTDTQYF; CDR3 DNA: TGTGCCAGCATTTCGTCTAGCGGGAGAAGCACAGATACGCAGTATTTT
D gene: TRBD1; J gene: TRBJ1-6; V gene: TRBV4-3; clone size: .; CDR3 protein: CASSQGTGGSYNSPLHF; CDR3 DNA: TGCGCCAGCAGCCAAGGGACAGGGGGGTCCTATAATTCACCCCTCCACTTT
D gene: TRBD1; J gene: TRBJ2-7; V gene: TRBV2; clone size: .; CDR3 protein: CASRQGYYEQYF; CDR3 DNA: TGTGCCAGCCGACAGGGTTATTACGAGCAGTACTTC
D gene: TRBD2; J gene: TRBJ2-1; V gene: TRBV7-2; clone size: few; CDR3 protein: CASSPWWTSGDNEQFF; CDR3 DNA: TGTGCCAGCAGCCCTTGGTGGACTAGCGGTGACAATGAGCAGTTCTTC
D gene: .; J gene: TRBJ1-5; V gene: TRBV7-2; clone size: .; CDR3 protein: CASSWGGIRNQPQHF; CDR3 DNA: TGTGCCAGCAGCTGGGGGGGGATTCGCAATCAGCCCCAGCATTTT
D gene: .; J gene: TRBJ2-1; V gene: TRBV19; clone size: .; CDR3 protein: CASTKGVWAYNEQFF; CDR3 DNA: TGTGCCAGTACTAAGGGGGTGTGGGCCTACAATGAGCAGTTCTTC
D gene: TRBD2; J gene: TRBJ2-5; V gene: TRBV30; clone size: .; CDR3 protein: CASSGGTSQYF; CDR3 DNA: TGTGCCTCTAGCGGGGGGACGTCCCAGTACTTC
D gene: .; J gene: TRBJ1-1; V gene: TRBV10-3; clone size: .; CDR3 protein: CAIRPGLAGGDTEAFF; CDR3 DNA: TGTGCCATCAGACCCGGCCTAGCCGGGGGAGACACTGAAGCTTTCTTT
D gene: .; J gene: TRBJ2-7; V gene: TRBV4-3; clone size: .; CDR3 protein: CASSQDRQDGYEQYF; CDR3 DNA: TGCGCCAGCAGCCAAGATAGACAGGATGGCTACGAGCAGTACTTC
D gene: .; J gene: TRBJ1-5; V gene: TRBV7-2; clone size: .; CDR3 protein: CASSPMMSAGYSNQPQHF; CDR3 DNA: TGTGCCAGCAGCCCCATGATGTCGGCAGGGTATAGCAATCAGCCCCAGCATTTT
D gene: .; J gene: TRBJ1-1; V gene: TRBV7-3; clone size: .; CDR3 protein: CASSSSGGATEAFF; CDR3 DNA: TGTGCCAGCAGCTCCTCCGGGGGGGCCACTGAAGCTTTCTTT
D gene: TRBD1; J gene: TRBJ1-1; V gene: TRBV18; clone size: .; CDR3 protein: CAGSPGQGAGEAFF; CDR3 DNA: TGTGCCGGCTCCCCGGGACAGGGGGCCGGTGAAGCTTTCTTT
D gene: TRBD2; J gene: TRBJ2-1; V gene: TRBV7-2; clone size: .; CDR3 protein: CASSLGGGGYNEQFF; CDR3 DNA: TGTGCCAGCAGCTTAGGCGGGGGGGGCTACAATGAGCAGTTCTTC
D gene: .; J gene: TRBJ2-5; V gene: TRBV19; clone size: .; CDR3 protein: CASSIAETQYF; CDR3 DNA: TGTGCCAGTAGTATAGCGGAGACCCAGTACTTC
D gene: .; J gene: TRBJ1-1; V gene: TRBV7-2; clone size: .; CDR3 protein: CASSLDGGGTEAFF; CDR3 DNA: TGTGCCAGCAGCTTAGATGGAGGCGGAACTGAAGCTTTCTTT
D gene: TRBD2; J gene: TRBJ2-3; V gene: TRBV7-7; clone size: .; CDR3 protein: CASSLELAGAPDTQYF; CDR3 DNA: TGTGCTAGCAGCTTAGAACTAGCGGGAGCTCCAGATACGCAGTATTTT
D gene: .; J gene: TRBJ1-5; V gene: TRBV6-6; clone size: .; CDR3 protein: CASTSWTVGSNQPQHF; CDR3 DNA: TGTGCCAGCACCTCCTGGACAGTCGGGAGCAATCAGCCCCAGCATTTT
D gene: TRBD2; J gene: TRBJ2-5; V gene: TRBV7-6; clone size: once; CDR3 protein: CASSSSGREQTQYF; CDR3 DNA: TGTGCCAGCAGCAGTAGCGGGAGGGAGCAGACCCAGTACTTC
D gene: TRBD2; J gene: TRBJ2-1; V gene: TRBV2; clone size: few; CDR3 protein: CASRRLAGGGNEQFF; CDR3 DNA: TGTGCCAGCAGACGACTAGCGGGGGGGGGCAATGAGCAGTTCTTC
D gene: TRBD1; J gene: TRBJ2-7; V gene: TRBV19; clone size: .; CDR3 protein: CASRQGSEQYF; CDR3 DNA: TGTGCCAGTCGACAGGGTTCCGAGCAGTACTTC
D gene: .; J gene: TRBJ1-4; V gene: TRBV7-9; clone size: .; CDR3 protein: CASSSGALNEKLFF; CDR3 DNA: TGTGCCAGCAGCTCAGGGGCCTTAAATGAAAAACTGTTTTTT
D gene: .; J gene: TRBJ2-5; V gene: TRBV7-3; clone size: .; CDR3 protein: CASSSGAQETQYF; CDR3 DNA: TGTGCCAGCAGCTCAGGGGCTCAAGAGACCCAGTACTTC
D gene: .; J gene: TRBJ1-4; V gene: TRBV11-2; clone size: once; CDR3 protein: CASSSSGGREKLFF; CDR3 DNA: TGTGCCAGCAGCTCCTCCGGGGGAAGGGAAAAACTGTTTTTT
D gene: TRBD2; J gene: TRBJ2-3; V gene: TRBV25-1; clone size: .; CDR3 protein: CASSDPRLAGGLDTQYF; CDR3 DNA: TGTGCCAGCAGTGATCCTAGACTAGCGGGGGGGCTAGATACGCAGTATTTT
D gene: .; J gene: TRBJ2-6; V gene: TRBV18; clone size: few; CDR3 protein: CASSPPYSGANVLTF; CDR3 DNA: TGTGCCAGCTCACCACCTTACTCTGGGGCCAACGTCCTGACTTTC
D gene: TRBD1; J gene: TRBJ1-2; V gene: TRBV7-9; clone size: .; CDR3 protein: CASSLAGATGGYGYTF; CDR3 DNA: TGTGCCAGCAGCTTAGCTGGAGCGACAGGGGGATATGGCTACACCTTC
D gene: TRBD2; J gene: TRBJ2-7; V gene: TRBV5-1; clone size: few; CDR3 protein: CASSQAGWAEQYF; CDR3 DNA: TGCGCCAGCAGCCAAGCGGGATGGGCCGAGCAGTACTTC
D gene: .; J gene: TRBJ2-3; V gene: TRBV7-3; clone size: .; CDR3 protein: CASSLGGRDTQYF; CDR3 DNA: TGTGCCAGCAGCTTAGGGGGGAGGGATACGCAGTATTTT
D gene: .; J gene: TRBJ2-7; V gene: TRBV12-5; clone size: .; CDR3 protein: CASAGGGQGHYEQYF; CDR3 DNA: TGTGCTAGTGCTGGGGGGGGCCAGGGACACTACGAGCAGTACTTC
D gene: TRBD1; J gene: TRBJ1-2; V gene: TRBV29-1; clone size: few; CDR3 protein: CSVSVRDRGKGHGYTF; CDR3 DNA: TGCAGCGTATCAGTCCGGGACAGGGGAAAGGGGCATGGCTACACCTTC